The source of this T cell receptor beta chain is a study of regulatory T cells in long-lasting Graves disease. Details on this clonotype: A far larger clone is just one base off, so this is likely a read error.

In building TCR beta libraries, iRepertoire HTBI primers were used together with Arm-PCR of CDR3 regions. TCRdb re-called the multiplex PCR reads with MiXCR, one entry per CDR3 protein. The table shows 400,000 to 550,000 distinct CDR3 sequences, with less than 20% occurring only once. The sample's time point: newly diagnosed GD, antithyroid drugs for less than 3 months. The TCR library used RNA extracted from PBMCs. CDR1 and CDR2 (germline): MNHEY, SVGAGI. This CDR3 spans 14 amino acids. This sample was shared with a second study, whose subject was T cells in Graves' hyperthyroidism and ophthalmopathy. That source adds: When the TCR CDR3 underwent first-round RT-PCR, the HTBI primer set was used. Most thyroid clonotypes expanded above 0.001 appeared in blood too.

This TCR came from a woman between 18 and 30 years old with Graves disease. The source was peripheral blood mononuclear cells (PBMCs), collected at new diagnosis, from a patient treated with antithyroid drugs. J is TRBJ2-3 and V is TRBV6-5, with D possibly matching TRBD2 (6 bases). The J call is doubtful: the DNA matches TRBJ2-1 better. The DNA for the CDR3 is TGTGCCAGCAGTTACGCGGGACTTGCCTACGAGCAGTTCTTC. This translates into CASSYAGLAYEQFF.